Reported below is one T cell receptor beta chain. The length of the CDR3 is 13 residues. Deletions cut 5 bases from V and 5 bases from J, with 10 bases between. From germline, CDR1 is LNHDA and CDR2 SQIVND (reference sequence). The method was immunoSEQ multiplex PCR; TCRdb's version includes in-frame clones alone and lacks a portion of them. The table lists some 57,000 clones, less than 95% of them singletons. The data were taken from a study of T cell changes during pregnancy in multiple sclerosis. The gene calls are TRBV19 and TRBJ1-5; TRBD1 is a possible D gene (5 bases). Here the sequenced sample was CD4+ T cells from peripheral blood mononuclear cells, taken after pregnancy. This TCR was recovered from a female donor in good health, enrolled as a control in a pregnancy study. The CDR3 DNA sequence: TGTGCCAGTAGTCAGGGTAGGGATCAGCCCCAGCATTTT. Translated, it gives CASSQGRDQPQHF.